Following are 13 T cell receptor beta chains from one sample sequenced in a study of blood T cell dynamics during melanoma immunotherapy. Libraries were prepared by immunoSEQ multiplex PCR; TCRdb keeps only in-frame clonotypes and omits some of them. The data hold a few thousand clones, with 88% observed a single time. Time point here: week 3, after first cycle of checkpoint inhibitor. The sequenced sample was blood, obtained from a patient treated with checkpoint blockade. The receptors here all came from a human donor with melanoma.

The chain combines TRBV30 with TRBJ2-1; 8 bases line up with TRBD2. The V and J ends lost 0 bases and 3 bases, in that order; junction bases with no gene match: 4. CDR3 length: 15 residues. CDR1 is GTSNPN and CDR2 is SVGIG in the germline V gene (reference sequence). The CDR3 DNA is TGTGCCTGGAGTGTACCAGCGGGAGTCTACAATGAGCAGTTCTTC. Translated, it gives CAWSVPAGVYNEQFF.

This clone was seen only a few times. This rearrangement joins TRBV4-3 to TRBJ2-1; no definite D call. The CDR3 has 13 residues. Germline V gene data show CDR1 as LGHNA and CDR2 as YSLEER. V was clipped by 0 bases and J by 8 bases, with 8 bases between them. Written as DNA, the CDR3 is TGCGCCAGCAGCCAAGATGGAGACTATGAGCAGTTCTTC. It specifies CASSQDGDYEQFF.

The chain is built from TRBV12-5 and TRBJ2-5; possibly TRBD2 for D (7 bases). Trimming stripped 9 bases from V and 7 bases from J, with 18 bases between. This CDR3 contains 13 residues. CDR1 and CDR2 from the germline V gene are LGHNT and FRNRAP. In DNA, the CDR3 is TGTGCTAGCGGGGGGACACACACGAGGACCCAGTACTTC. Amino acid sequence: CASGGTHTRTQYF.

This chain joins TRBV10-2 and TRBJ2-7, with TRBD2 identical over 9 bases. The CDR3 has 15 amino acids. Germline CDR1 is WSHSY and CDR2 is SAAADI. The V segment lost 4 bases and the J segment 5 bases; nucleotides outside the gene matches: 9. CDR3 nucleotide sequence: TGCGCCAGCAGTGCGGTAGCGGGAGTGGCCAACGAGCAGTACTTC. This sequence encodes CASSAVAGVANEQYF.

The genes are TRBV5-1 and TRBJ2-7; 10 nucleotides match TRBD1. This CDR3 has 14 amino acids. The V gene's germline CDR1 is SGHRS and CDR2 YFSETQ. The junction had 4 bases not matched to a gene; V was cut back by 4 bases and J by 3 bases. CDR3 DNA sequence: TGCGCCAGCAGCGTACGGGACAGGGGCTACGAGCAGTACTTC. This translates into CASSVRDRGYEQYF.

The chain links TRBV7-9 to TRBJ1-3; 9 nucleotides agree with TRBD1. The germline CDR1 and CDR2 sequences are SEHNR and FQNEAQ (reference sequence). With V trimmed by 5 bases and J by 0 bases, 14 bases remained unmatched. This CDR3 comprises 19 residues. The CDR3: CASSRGDRVNFLSGNTIYF. CDR3 sequence (DNA): TGTGCCAGCAGCCGGGGGGACAGGGTTAACTTTCTCTCTGGAAACACCATATATTTT.

The rearrangement joins TRBV5-1 to TRBJ2-5, with D possibly being TRBD2 (5 bases). The CDR3 runs to 16 residues. Per germline, CDR1 SGHRS and CDR2 YFSETQ. V was clipped by 1 base and J by 6 bases, with 19 bases between them. CDR3 loop: CASSLLLAGRGKTQYF. CDR3 DNA sequence: TGCGCCAGCAGCTTGCTTTTGGCAGGTAGAGGGAAGACCCAGTACTTC.

In its sample, this clone was seen a few times. The chain employs TRBV27 and TRBJ2-2; 9 bases are a match to TRBD1. Per the germline V gene, CDR1 is MNHEY and CDR2 is SMNVEV (reference sequence). The CDR3 is made up of 15 amino acids. V lost 5 bases, J lost 7 bases, and 8 bases stayed unmatched. CDR3 bases: TGTGCCAGCAGTCCACAGGGGGCGCGTCACGGGGAGCTGTTTTTT. Its protein is CASSPQGARHGELFF.

This rearrangement joins TRBV19 to TRBJ2-5, with D tentatively TRBD2 (7 bases). Between the trimmed V and J ends, which lost 6 bases and 5 bases, there was a span of 31 bases. The CDR3 is made up of 19 amino acids. Germline V lookup: CDR1 LNHDA, CDR2 SQIVND (reference sequence). The CDR3, as DNA: TGTGCCAGTAGCAACTCCAGGGGTCTAGCGGCCCTTTGGGTTGAGACCCAGTACTTC. This encodes CASSNSRGLAALWVETQYF. Supplemented by reference TRBV19 and TRBJ2-5, the full variable domain reads DGGITQSPKYLFRKEGQNVTLSCEQNLNHDAMYWYRQDPGQGLRLIYYSQIVNDFQKGDIAEGYSVSREKKESFPLTVTSAQKNPTAFYLCASSNSRGLAALWVETQYFGPGTRLLVL.

J is TRBJ1-1 and V is TRBV30, with a weak D call TRBD1 (6 bases). Germline V gene lookup returns CDR1 GTSNPN and CDR2 SVGIG (reference sequence). Trimming shortened V by 2 bases and J by 5 bases, and 15 bases separated the two germline ends. The length of the CDR3 is 14 residues. CDR3 nucleotide sequence: TGTGCCTGGAGTAAAGGTACAGGGAGGACTGAAGCTTTCTTT. This sequence encodes CAWSKGTGRTEAFF.

V gene TRBV28 combines with J gene TRBJ2-3; weak D call: TRBD2 (6 bases). Trimming left V 5 bases short and J 2 bases short, with 14 bases between. Germline V CDR1 and CDR2: MDHEN, SYDVKM. The CDR3 is 15 amino acids. In DNA form, the CDR3 reads TGTGCCAGCAGTCCCCCCGCGGGACTCACAGATACGCAGTATTTT. It encodes CASSPPAGLTDTQYF. Using reference TRBV28 and TRBJ2-3 for the parts outside the CDR3, the full variable domain is DVKVTQSSRYLVKRTGEKVFLECVQDMDHENMFWYRQDPGLGLRLIYFSYDVKMKEKGDIPEGYSVSREKKERFSLILESASTNQTSMYLCASSPPAGLTDTQYFGPGTRLTVL.

The chain carries TRBV5-1 and TRBJ2-1; no definite D call. Between the trimmed V and J ends, which lost 1 base and 8 bases, there was a span of 19 bases. Germline V gene data show CDR1 as SGHRS and CDR2 as YFSETQ. CDR3 length: 16 amino acids. CDR3 protein: CASSLTGVLGADEQFF. DNA for the CDR3: TGCGCCAGCAGCTTGACCGGCGTTCTAGGAGCCGATGAGCAGTTCTTC.

This chain uses TRBV5-4 with TRBJ2-5; 14 nucleotides align to TRBD2. J was trimmed by 5 bases and V by 4 bases; bases with no gene match: 4. Germline CDR1 is SGHNT and CDR2 is YYREEE (reference sequence). The CDR3 is made up of 15 amino acids. CDR3 sequence: CASSGTSGSYETQYF. Written as DNA, the CDR3 is TGTGCCAGCAGCGGGACTAGCGGGAGCTATGAGACCCAGTACTTC.